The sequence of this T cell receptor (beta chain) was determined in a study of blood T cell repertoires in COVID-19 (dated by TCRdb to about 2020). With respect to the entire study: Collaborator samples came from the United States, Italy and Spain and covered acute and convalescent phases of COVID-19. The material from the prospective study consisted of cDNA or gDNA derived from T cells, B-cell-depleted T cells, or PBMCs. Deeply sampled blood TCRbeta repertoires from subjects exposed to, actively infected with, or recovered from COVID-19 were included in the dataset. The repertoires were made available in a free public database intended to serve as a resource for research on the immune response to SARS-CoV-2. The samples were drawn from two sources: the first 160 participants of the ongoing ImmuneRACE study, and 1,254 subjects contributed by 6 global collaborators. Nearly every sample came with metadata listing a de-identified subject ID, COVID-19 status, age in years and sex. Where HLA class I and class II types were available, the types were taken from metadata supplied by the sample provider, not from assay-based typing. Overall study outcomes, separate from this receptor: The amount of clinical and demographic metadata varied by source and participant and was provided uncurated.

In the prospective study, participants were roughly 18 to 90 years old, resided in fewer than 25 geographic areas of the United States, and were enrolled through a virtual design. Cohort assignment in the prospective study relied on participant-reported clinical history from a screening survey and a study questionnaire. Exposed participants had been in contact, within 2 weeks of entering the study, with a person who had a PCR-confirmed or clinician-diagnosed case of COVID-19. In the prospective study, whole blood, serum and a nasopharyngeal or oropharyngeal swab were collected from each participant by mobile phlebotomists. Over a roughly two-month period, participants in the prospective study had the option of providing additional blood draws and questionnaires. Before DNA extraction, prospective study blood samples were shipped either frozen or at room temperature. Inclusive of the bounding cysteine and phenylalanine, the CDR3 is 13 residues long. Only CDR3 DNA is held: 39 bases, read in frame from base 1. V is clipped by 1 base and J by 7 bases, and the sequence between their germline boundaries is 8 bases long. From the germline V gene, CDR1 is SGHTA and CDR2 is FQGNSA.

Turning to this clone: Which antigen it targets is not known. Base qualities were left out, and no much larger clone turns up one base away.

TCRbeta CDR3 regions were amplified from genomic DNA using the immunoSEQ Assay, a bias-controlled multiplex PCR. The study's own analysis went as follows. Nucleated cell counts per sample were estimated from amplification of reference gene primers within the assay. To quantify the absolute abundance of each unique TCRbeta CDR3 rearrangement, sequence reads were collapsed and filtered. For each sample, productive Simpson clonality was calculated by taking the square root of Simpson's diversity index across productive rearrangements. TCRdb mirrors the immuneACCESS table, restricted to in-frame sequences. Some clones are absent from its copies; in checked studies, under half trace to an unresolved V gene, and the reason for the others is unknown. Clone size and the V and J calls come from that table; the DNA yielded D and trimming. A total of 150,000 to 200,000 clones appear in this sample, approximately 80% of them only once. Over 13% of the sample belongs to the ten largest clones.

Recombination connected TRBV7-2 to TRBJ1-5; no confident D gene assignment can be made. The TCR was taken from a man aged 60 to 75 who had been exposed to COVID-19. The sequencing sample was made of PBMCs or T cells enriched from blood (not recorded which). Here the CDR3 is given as CASSLGGSQPQHF. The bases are TGTGCCAGCAGCTTAGGCGGGTCCCAGCCCCAGCATTTT.